This T cell receptor beta chain was captured in a study of blood T cells in healthy people across ages. Study-level results: Roughly linear declines in TCR beta diversity per million T cells occurred with age.

Remarks on this clonotype: Its target is not known.

Primed by a sample-barcoded 5' primer and a J-beta primer mix, a second PCR proceeded for about 7 to 12 cycles. TCRdb reprocessed the 5' RACE reads via MiXCR and lists one record per CDR3 protein. The sample has roughly 700,000 distinct CDR3 sequences, around 45% seen once. Per-sample PBMC isolation yielded at least 6.5 million cells. The CDR3 contains 11 residues. Germline values: CDR1 SGHRS, CDR2 YFSETQ. The ends were cut back, 0 bases at V and 12 bases at J, with 9 bases in the middle. This receptor was obtained from an older woman in good health. The chain couples TRBV5-1 to TRBJ2-5; D is unclear. Sample: blood. This chain's CDR3 is CASSLDDSEYF. Here the CDR3 DNA reads TGCGCCAGCAGCTTGGACGACTCTGAGTACTTC.